The sequence of this TCR beta chain was determined in a study of T-cell reconstitution after alpha-beta-depleted transplantation in children. There are a few counts of this clonotype. The TCRbeta library was prepared with unique molecular identifiers. Each CDR3 protein is one row after TCRdb ran MiXCR on the PCR reads. The sample has 230,000 or so distinct CDR3 sequences, approximately 9.7% seen once. Trimming pared 2 bases from V and 7 bases from J, leaving 15 bases between. Germline V CDR1 and CDR2: KGHSH, LQKENI. There are 14 residues in the CDR3. This chain uses TRBV18 with TRBJ2-7, with D perhaps TRBD2 (6 bases). The source of this sequence is a human donor who donated a stem cell graft to a child with SCID. The sequences come from PBMCs from the stem cell graft donor, collected from the stem cell graft. The CDR3: CASSPGAGTWEQYF. DNA for the CDR3: TGTGCCAGCTCACCAGGGGCGGGGACGTGGGAGCAGTACTTC.